What follows is one TCR beta chain and its context. Germline V gene lookup returns CDR1 DFQATT and CDR2 SNEGSKA (reference sequence). The V gene lost 2 bases and the J gene lost 4 bases, with 12 bases spanning the gap. This CDR3 region has 14 residues. This specimen belongs to a study of T-cell reconstitution after alpha-beta-depleted transplantation in children. As it was prepared, the TCRbeta library received unique molecular identifiers. TCRdb ran MiXCR on the PCR reads and lists one entry per CDR3 protein. The sample consists of about 270,000 distinct CDR3 sequences, approximately 9.6% of them appearing once.

This sample comprised PBMCs from the stem cell graft donor, obtained from the stem cell graft. The chain uses TRBV20-1 and TRBJ1-5; D remains unclear. This clonotype was obtained from a human donor who donated a stem cell graft to a child with SCID. CDR3 nucleotides: TGCAGTGCTAGACAAGCGGATGGGAATCAGCCCCAGCATTTT. Translating it yields CSARQADGNQPQHF.